The clone carrying this T cell receptor beta chain turned up a few times. It was RNA transcripts that yielded the amplified TCR beta CDR3 regions. HTBI primers drove first-round RT-PCR of the TCR CDR3. One entry per CDR3 protein, called by TCRdb with MiXCR from the multiplex PCR reads. Of about 690,000 distinct CDR3 sequences listed, roughly 17% are singletons. These data belong to a study of T cells in Graves' hyperthyroidism and ophthalmopathy. Study-level background: The initial diagnosis was the point when peripheral blood was collected, ahead of any treatment.

The CDR3 covers 15 residues. With 0 bases clipped from V and 3 bases from J, the junction kept 5 bases outside the gene matches. CDR1 is DFQATT, CDR2 SNEGSKA, per germline (reference sequence). The chain uses TRBV20-1 and TRBJ2-7; 10 bases agree with TRBD2. What was sequenced was blood. This TCR derives from a man in his fifties or sixties with Graves' hyperthyroidism. This CDR3 is CSARDASGSDYEQYF. In DNA form, the CDR3 reads TGCAGTGCTAGAGACGCTAGCGGGAGTGACTACGAGCAGTACTTC.